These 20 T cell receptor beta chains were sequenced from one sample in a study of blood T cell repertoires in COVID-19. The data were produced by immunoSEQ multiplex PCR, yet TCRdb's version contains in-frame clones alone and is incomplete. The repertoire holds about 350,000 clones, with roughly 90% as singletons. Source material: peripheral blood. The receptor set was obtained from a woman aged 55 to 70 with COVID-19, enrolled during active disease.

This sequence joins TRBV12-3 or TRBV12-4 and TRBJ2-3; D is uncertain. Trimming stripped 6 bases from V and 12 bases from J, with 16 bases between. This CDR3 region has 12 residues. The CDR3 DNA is TGTGCCAGCAGGATTAACATGGAGTCACAGTATTTT. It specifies CASRINMESQYF.

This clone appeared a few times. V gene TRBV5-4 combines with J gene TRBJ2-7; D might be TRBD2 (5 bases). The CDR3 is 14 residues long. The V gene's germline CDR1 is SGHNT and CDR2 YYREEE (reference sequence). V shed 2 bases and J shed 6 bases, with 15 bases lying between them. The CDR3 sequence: CASSLDGGGGEQYF. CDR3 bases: TGTGCCAGCAGCTTAGACGGAGGAGGCGGCGAGCAGTACTTC.

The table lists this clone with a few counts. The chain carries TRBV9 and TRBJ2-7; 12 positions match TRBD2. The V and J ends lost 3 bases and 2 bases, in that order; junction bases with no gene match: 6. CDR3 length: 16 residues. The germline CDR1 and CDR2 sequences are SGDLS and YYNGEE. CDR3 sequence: CASSAGTSGRPYEQYF. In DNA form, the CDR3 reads TGTGCCAGCAGCGCCGGGACTAGCGGGCGGCCCTACGAGCAGTACTTC.

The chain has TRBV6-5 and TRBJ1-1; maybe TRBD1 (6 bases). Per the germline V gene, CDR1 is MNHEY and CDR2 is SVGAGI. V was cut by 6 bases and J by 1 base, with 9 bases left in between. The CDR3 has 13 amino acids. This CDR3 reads CASRGGPNTEAFF. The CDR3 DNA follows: TGTGCCAGCAGGGGGGGGCCGAACACTGAAGCTTTCTTT.

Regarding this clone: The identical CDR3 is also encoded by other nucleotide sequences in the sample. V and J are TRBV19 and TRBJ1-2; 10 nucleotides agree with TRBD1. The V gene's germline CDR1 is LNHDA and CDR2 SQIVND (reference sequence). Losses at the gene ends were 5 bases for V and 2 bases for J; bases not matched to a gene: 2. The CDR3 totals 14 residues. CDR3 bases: TGTGCCAGTAGTCGGGACAGGGGAAACTATGGCTACACCTTC. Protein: CASSRDRGNYGYTF.

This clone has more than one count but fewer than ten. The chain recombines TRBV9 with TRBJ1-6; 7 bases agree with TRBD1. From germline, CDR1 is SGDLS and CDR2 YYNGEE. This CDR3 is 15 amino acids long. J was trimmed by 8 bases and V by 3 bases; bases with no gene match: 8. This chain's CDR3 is CASSAIGQVYSPLHF. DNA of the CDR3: TGTGCCAGCAGCGCGATAGGACAGGTTTATTCACCCCTCCACTTT.

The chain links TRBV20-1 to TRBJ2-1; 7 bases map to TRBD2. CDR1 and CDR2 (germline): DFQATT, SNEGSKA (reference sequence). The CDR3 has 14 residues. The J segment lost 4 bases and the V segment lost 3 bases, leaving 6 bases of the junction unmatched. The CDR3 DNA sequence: TGCAGTGCTAGTGTCCCTAGCGGATACAATGAGCAGTTCTTC. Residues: CSASVPSGYNEQFF.

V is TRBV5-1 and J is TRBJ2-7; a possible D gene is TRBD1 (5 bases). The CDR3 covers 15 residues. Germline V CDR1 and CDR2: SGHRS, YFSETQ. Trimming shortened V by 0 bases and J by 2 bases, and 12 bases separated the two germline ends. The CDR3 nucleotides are TGCGCCAGCAGCTTGGACAGGACGCCCCCCTACGAGCAGTACTTC. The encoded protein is CASSLDRTPPYEQYF.

The DNA of the CDR3 is TGTGCCAGCAGGATAAACGAGCGGAATGCCAAAAACATTCAGTACTTC. Translating it yields CASRINERNAKNIQYF. J is TRBJ2-4 and V is TRBV7-2; TRBD2 is a possible D gene (5 bases). The CDR3 is 16 residues long. Looked up from germline, CDR1 is SGHTA and CDR2 is FQGNSA. Trimming removed 6 bases at V and 1 base at J, with 16 bases between.

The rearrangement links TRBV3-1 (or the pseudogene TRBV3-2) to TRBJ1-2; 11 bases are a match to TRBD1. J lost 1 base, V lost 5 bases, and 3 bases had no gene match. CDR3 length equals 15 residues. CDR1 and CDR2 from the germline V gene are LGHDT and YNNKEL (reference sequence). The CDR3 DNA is TGTGCCAGCAGCTTGGGACAGGGGGATAACTATGGCTACACCTTC. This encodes CASSLGQGDNYGYTF.

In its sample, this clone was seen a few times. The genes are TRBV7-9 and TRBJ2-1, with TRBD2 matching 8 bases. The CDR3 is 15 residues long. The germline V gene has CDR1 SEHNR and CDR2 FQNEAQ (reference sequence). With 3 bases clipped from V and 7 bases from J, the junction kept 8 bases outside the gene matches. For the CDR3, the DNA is TGTGCCAGCAGCTTTCAAGCGGGGGTTTCTAATGAGCAGTTCTTC. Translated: CASSFQAGVSNEQFF.

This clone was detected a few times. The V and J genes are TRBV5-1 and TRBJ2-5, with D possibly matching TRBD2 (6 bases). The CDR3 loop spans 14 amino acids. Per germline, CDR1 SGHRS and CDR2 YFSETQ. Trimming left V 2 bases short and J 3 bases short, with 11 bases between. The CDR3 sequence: CASSFNGGEETQYF. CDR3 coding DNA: TGCGCCAGCAGCTTTAACGGGGGAGAAGAGACCCAGTACTTC.

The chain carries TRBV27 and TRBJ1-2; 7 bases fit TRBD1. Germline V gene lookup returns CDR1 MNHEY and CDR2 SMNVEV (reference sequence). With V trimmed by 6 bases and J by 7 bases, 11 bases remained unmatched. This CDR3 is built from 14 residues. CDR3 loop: CASRETGIFGGYTF. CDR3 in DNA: TGTGCCAGCAGAGAGACAGGGATTTTTGGTGGCTACACCTTC.

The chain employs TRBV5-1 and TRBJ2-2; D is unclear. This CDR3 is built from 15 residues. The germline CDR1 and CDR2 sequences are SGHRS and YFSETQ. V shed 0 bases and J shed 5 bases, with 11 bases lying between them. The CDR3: CASSLAIAETGELFF. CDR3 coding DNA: TGCGCCAGCAGCTTGGCCATCGCCGAGACCGGGGAGCTGTTTTTT. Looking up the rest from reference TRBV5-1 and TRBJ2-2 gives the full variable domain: KAGVTQTPRYLIKTRGQQVTLSCSPISGHRSVSWYQQTPGQGLQFLFEYFSETQRNKGNFPGRFSGRQFSNSRSEMNVSTLELGDSALYLCASSLAIAETGELFFGEGSRLTVL.

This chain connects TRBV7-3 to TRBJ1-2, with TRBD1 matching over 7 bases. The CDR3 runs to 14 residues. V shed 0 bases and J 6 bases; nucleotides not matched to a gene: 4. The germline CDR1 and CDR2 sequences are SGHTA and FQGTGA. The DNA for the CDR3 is TGTGCCAGCAGCTTAACGATCCAGGGGGATGGCTACACCTTC. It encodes CASSLTIQGDGYTF.

CDR3 residues: CASNTGGATETQYF. The CDR3, as DNA: TGTGCCAGCAACACCGGGGGAGCCACAGAGACCCAGTACTTC. V gene TRBV5-4 combines with J gene TRBJ2-5; D is perhaps TRBD2 (6 bases). CDR3 size: 14 residues. The V gene's germline CDR1 is SGHNT and CDR2 YYREEE (reference sequence). V lost 6 bases and J lost 4, with 16 bases in between.

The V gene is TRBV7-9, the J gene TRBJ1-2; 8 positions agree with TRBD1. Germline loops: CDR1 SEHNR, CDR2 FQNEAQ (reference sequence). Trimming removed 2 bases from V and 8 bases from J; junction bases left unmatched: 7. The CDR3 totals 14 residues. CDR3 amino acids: CASSLSQGAEGYTF. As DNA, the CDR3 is TGTGCCAGCAGCTTATCTCAGGGGGCTGAGGGCTACACCTTC.

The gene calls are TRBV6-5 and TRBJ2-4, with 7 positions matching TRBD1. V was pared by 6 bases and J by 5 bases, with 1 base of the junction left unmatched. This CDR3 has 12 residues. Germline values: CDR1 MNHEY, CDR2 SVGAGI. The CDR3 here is CASRDRENIQYF. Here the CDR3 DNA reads TGTGCCAGCAGAGACAGGGAAAACATTCAGTACTTC.

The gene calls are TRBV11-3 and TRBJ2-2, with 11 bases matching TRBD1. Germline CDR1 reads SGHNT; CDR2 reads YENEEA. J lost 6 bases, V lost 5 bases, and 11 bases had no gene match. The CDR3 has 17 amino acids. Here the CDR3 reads CASSPWSWTGGPGELFF. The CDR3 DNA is TGTGCCAGCAGCCCCTGGAGCTGGACAGGGGGCCCCGGGGAGCTGTTTTTT.

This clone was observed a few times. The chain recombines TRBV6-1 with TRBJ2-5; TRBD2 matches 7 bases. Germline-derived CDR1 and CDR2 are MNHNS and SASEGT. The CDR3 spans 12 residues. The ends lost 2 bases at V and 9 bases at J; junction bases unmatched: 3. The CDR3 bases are TGTGCCAGCAGTGAAACTCGGGAGGCCCAGTACTTC. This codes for CASSETREAQYF.